This T cell receptor (beta chain) came from a study of shared clonotypes between healthy human individuals. Study overall: CD4 naive and memory got three plates each, CD8 naive two, CD8 memory one. Study-level points and caveats: Tissue TCR repertoires likely differ from these blood-only repertoires.

Positive CCR7 selection of CD45RO-negative cells yielded the naive CD8 cells, and terminally differentiated effector memory CD45RA+ cells were excluded. Authors' methods: Filtering was not the same, since immunoSEQ gave junction-only sequences without quality scores. Method: immunoSEQ multiplex PCR; TCRdb's copy keeps in-frame clones and lacks some. For V, J and clone size, that table is used; D and trimming come from the DNA. The sample records about 1.9 million clones, around 93% being singletons. Of note for this clone: Its antigen is undetermined. Other DNA sequences of this sample code for an identical CDR3.

V gave up 3 bases and J gave up 3 bases, with 12 bases separating them. CDR1 and CDR2 from the germline V gene are MDHEN and SYDVKM. The CDR3 contains 14 residues. The specimen sequenced was naive CD8+ T cells from PBMCs. This sequence originates from a young man in good health. Some clones in this sample may be carry-over from other donors' samples. The chain combines TRBV28 with TRBJ2-7; D assignment may be TRBD1 or TRBD2 (7 bases each). The CDR3 spells CASSFDRDYYEQYF. The CDR3, as DNA: TGTGCCAGCAGTTTCGACAGGGACTACTACGAGCAGTACTTC.